A selection of T cell receptor beta chains follows, all from one sample in a study of T cells in localized non-small cell lung cancer. Clones were read by immunoSEQ multiplex PCR, and TCRdb kept only the in-frame ones, dropping some. The profile shows some 50,000 clones, 70% to 90% of them singletons. The sample in question was PBMCs, obtained before any cancer treatment. The receptor set was obtained from a female donor with stage II lung adenocarcinoma. Each CDR3 is given with its conserved first and last residue. D genes are given only for firm matches. A row's size may be missing; if present it is once, few, many or a size class.

>TRBJ2-1|TRBV27|.|TRBD2
CASSSRTSGGINEQFF
TGTGCCAGCAGTTCCCGGACTAGCGGGGGGATCAATGAGCAGTTCTTC
>TRBJ1-1|TRBV5-1|few|TRBD1
CASSLAKGQTEAFF
TGCGCCAGCAGCTTGGCCAAGGGACAGACAGAAGCTTTCTTT
>TRBJ2-1|TRBV27|.|.
CASSSDRHEQFF
TGTGCCAGCAGTTCAGACAGACATGAGCAGTTCTTC
>TRBJ2-2|TRBV14|.|.
CASRWEVGELFF
TGTGCCAGCAGATGGGAGGTCGGGGAGCTGTTTTTT
>TRBJ1-2|TRBV19|.|.
CASTPAWDANYGYTF
TGTGCCAGTACCCCTGCCTGGGACGCTAACTATGGCTACACCTTC
>TRBJ1-1|TRBV5-4|once|.
CASSLRQGTEAFF
TGTGCCAGCAGCTTGCGTCAGGGAACTGAAGCTTTCTTT
>TRBJ1-6|TRBV7-2|.|TRBD1
CASSLGTGSSRNSPLHF
TGTGCCAGCAGCTTAGGGACAGGTTCCTCCCGAAATTCACCCCTCCACTTT
>TRBJ2-2|TRBV9|few|.
CASSVDRPGELFF
TGTGCCAGCAGCGTAGACCGGCCCGGGGAGCTGTTTTTT
>TRBJ1-1|TRBV2|.|.
CASTSIGDDTEAFF
TGTGCCAGCACCTCAATTGGGGATGACACTGAAGCTTTCTTT
>TRBJ1-4|TRBV19|.|.
CASTTQRLNEKLFF
TGTGCCAGTACGACACAGCGACTAAACGAAAAACTGTTTTTT
>TRBJ2-5|TRBV5-4|.|TRBD1
CASSSTGDRRQETQYF
TGTGCCAGCAGCTCGACGGGGGACAGGAGGCAAGAGACCCAGTACTTC
>TRBJ1-1|TRBV7-6|.|TRBD1
CASSLGTGEAFF
TGTGCCAGCAGCTTAGGGACAGGTGAAGCTTTCTTT
>TRBJ2-1|TRBV27|.|TRBD2
CASSLSGSRREQFF
TGTGCCAGCAGTTTAAGCGGGAGCCGGCGTGAGCAGTTCTTC
>TRBJ2-7|TRBV5-1|.|TRBD2
CASSSLAGGAPYEQYF
TGCGCCAGCAGCTCCCTAGCGGGGGGGGCTCCCTACGAGCAGTACTTC
>TRBJ1-2|TRBV5-6|.|.
CASSPPMGYGYTF
TGTGCCAGCAGCCCCCCCATGGGCTATGGCTACACCTTC
>TRBJ2-3|TRBV7-9|.|TRBD2
CASKTSGGTDTQYF
TGTGCCAGCAAGACTAGCGGGGGCACAGATACGCAGTATTTT
>TRBJ2-2|TRBV7-9|.|TRBD1
CASSLLGVWTGCVGELFF
TGTGCCAGCAGCTTACTGGGAGTTTGGACAGGGTGCGTCGGGGAGCTGTTTTTT
>TRBJ1-4|TRBV2|.|.
CASSEIQKLFF
TGTGCCAGCAGTGAAATACAAAAACTGTTTTTT
>TRBJ1-5|TRBV23-1|.|TRBD1
CASSWTGASNQPQHF
TGCGCCAGCAGTTGGACAGGGGCTAGCAATCAGCCCCAGCATTTT
>TRBJ2-5|TRBV6-1|.|.
CASSEFVQPEIPQYF
TGTGCCAGCAGTGAGTTCGTCCAACCAGAGATCCCCCAGTACTTC
>TRBJ1-1|TRBV18|.|TRBD1
CASSQTGGIEAFF
TGTGCCAGCTCACAGACAGGGGGCATTGAAGCTTTCTTT
>TRBJ2-2|TRBV4-2|.|.
CASSQLRNYREVGTGELFF
TGTGCCAGCAGCCAACTCAGAAACTACAGGGAGGTCGGCACCGGGGAGCTGTTTTTT
>TRBJ1-1|TRBV5-4|.|.
CASRNMDANTEAFF
TGTGCCAGCAGAAACATGGATGCGAACACTGAAGCTTTCTTT
>TRBJ2-3|TRBV5-6|once|TRBD1
CASSLRDREYF
TGTGCCAGCAGCCTCCGGGACAGGGAGTATTTT
>TRBJ1-1|TRBV5-4|.|.
CASSVDRIPNTEAFF
TGTGCCAGCAGCGTTGACCGGATACCGAACACTGAAGCTTTCTTT
>TRBJ1-1|TRBV30|few|.
CAWSMIRGGTEAFF
TGTGCCTGGAGTATGATCAGGGGAGGCACTGAAGCTTTCTTT
>TRBJ1-2|TRBV2|few|TRBD1
CASSVDRVNGYTF
TGTGCCAGCAGTGTGGACAGGGTAAATGGCTACACCTTC
>TRBJ2-3|TRBV15|once|TRBD2
CATTEDLAGGYPDTQYF
TGTGCCACCACCGAGGACCTGGCGGGGGGCTACCCAGATACGCAGTATTTT
>TRBJ1-6|TRBV5-1|once|.
CASSLEADSPLHF
TGCGCCAGCAGCTTGGAGGCAGACTCACCCCTCCACTTT